There are a few counts of the clone carrying this T cell receptor beta chain. The antigen is undetermined. Naive CD4+ T cells were purified with Tregs depleted by CD25. Germline V lookup: CDR1 MNHNY, CDR2 SVGAGI (reference sequence). CDR3 length: 15 residues. The V end lost 3 bases, the J end lost 4 bases, and 12 bases lay between the germline ends. Study outcomes and limitations: The larger cohort examined one V-J beta rearrangement, not whole repertoires. Tumor Tregs overlapped most with tumor, then blood, naive CD4+ cells. The TCR gene usage of tumor memory CD4+ T cells clustered together with blood and lymph node memory CD4+ cells and with lymph node naive CD4+ cells.

TCRdb analysed the 5' RACE reads with MiXCR anew, one entry per CDR3 protein. The table lists fewer than 25,000 distinct CDR3 sequences, 30% of them singletons, with 2% to 2.5% in the top ten. This TCR derives from a female donor with breast cancer. The sample taken for sequencing was tumor-infiltrating naive CD4+ T cells sorted from the breast tumor. Subset reported: naive CD4+ T cells, CD4+CD45RA+CD25-. The chain joins TRBV6-6 to TRBJ2-2, with D perhaps matching TRBD1 (6 bases). The CDR3 region is CASSYGQTATGELFF. The CDR3 DNA reads as TGTGCCAGCAGTTATGGACAGACAGCCACCGGGGAGCTGTTTTTT.